This T cell receptor (beta chain) was sequenced during a study of shared clonotypes between healthy human individuals. The V segment lost 1 base and the J segment 7 bases; nucleotides outside the gene matches: 16. The germline CDR1 and CDR2 sequences are SNHLY and FYNNEI. CDR3 length: 18 residues. Healthy adults negative for HIV, lacking recent acute infections or vaccinations, served as donors. Genomic DNA belonging to each subset was distributed in equal measure over several immunoSEQ plates. PCR replicates performed on unsorted PBMC used about 300 ng DNA, roughly 27,000 T cell genomes. Repertoires were generated with immunoSEQ multiplex PCR, while TCRdb's copy carries only in-frame clones and drops some. Of 450,000 to 650,000 clones in the sample, roughly 79% were seen once.

This chain connects TRBV2 to TRBJ2-1, with 7 nucleotides matching TRBD2. This receptor was taken from a woman aged 40 to 55 in good health. Some clones in this sample may be carry-over from other donors' samples. Source material: PBMCs. The DNA of the CDR3 is TGTGCCAGCAGTGAAGGGAGGATGTGGGAGGGCCTCGGAAATGAGCAGTTCTTC. Its translation: CASSEGRMWEGLGNEQFF. Supplemented by reference TRBV2 and TRBJ2-1, the full variable domain reads EPEVTQTPSHQVTQMGQEVILRCVPISNHLYFYWYRQILGQKVEFLVSFYNNEISEKSEIFDDQFSVERPDGSNFTLKIRSTKLEDSAMYFCASSEGRMWEGLGNEQFFGPGTRLTVL.